This T cell receptor beta chain was captured by sequencing in a study of T cell changes during pregnancy in multiple sclerosis. Assay used: immunoSEQ multiplex PCR; TCRdb lists only in-frame clones, some missing. Found here are 40,000 or so clones, around 92% of them singletons; the top ten hold around a quarter. The V gene end was trimmed by 3 bases and the J gene end by 3 bases; junction bases not matched to a gene: 14. The length of the CDR3 is 18 residues. Germline CDR1 and CDR2: MNHNS and SASEGT. This clonotype originated in a female donor with multiple sclerosis, enrolled in a pregnancy study. Sequenced material: CD8+ T cells from peripheral blood mononuclear cells, taken before pregnancy. The chain couples TRBV6-1 to TRBJ2-3; 8 bases are shared with TRBD2. The CDR3 sequence: CASSDQRGFPDRTDTQYF. CDR3 DNA: TGTGCCAGCAGTGATCAGCGGGGGTTCCCCGATCGGACAGATACGCAGTATTTT.